The sequence of this TCR beta chain was determined in a study of technical replicates of blood from several donors. Generated by immunoSEQ multiplex PCR, the TCRdb table keeps only in-frame clones and is missing some. The repertoire holds around 84,000 clones, more than 80% seen once, with around 0.25% in the top ten. Germline CDR1 reads SGHNT; CDR2 reads YENEEA. V was clipped by 5 bases and J by 3 bases; unmatched bases: 8. The CDR3 has 16 residues. The gene calls are TRBV11-3 and TRBJ2-3, with 10 bases matching TRBD2. This TCR was sampled from a human donor in good health. Specimen: T cells isolated from PBMCs. CDR3 sequence reads: CASSRSSGSGTDTQYF. For the CDR3, the DNA is TGTGCCAGCAGCCGTTCTAGCGGGAGTGGGACAGATACGCAGTATTTT.